This T cell receptor (beta chain) was obtained from a study of a mutant IDH1 vaccine in newly diagnosed glioma. Assay: immunoSEQ multiplex PCR; the TCRdb copy retains only in-frame clones and omits some. Of about 66,000 clones detected, 80% to 90% appear once; the ten largest clones hold around 3%. Time point denoted: baseline, week 1 (first vaccination visit). Treatment described: pre-vaccination baseline after standard-of-care therapy. The source was PBMCs, collected from a glioma patient treated with radiotherapy, temozolomide or both. The receptor source for this set is a man between 25 and 39 years old with glioma.

J is TRBJ2-1 and V is TRBV4-1; D remains unclear. The V end lost 0 bases, the J end lost 0 bases, and 9 bases lay between the germline ends. The CDR3 has 16 amino acids. The germline gives CDR1 MGHRA, CDR2 YSYEKL. CDR3 bases: TGCGCCAGCAGCCAAGACTGGTTAAGCTCCTACAATGAGCAGTTCTTC. It specifies CASSQDWLSSYNEQFF.